The 24 T cell receptor beta chains below come from one sample, sequenced in a study of neoadjuvant anti-PD-1 for oral cavity cancer. Clones were read by immunoSEQ multiplex PCR, and TCRdb kept only the in-frame ones, dropping some. The table records under 10,000 clones, approximately 60% of them present only once. The source material was tumor tissue, sampled before nivolumab (anti-PD-1) treatment. These receptors were obtained from a person aged 35-79 years with oral cavity squamous cell carcinoma.

This clone showed up just a few times. The chain links TRBV5-1 to TRBJ2-5, with a weak D call TRBD1 (6 bases). Trimming removed 0 bases from V and 5 bases from J, with 14 bases in between. The CDR3 spans 15 residues. Germline V CDR1 and CDR2: SGHRS, YFSETQ. This CDR3 is CASSLDSGQAETQYF. DNA for the CDR3: TGCGCCAGCAGCTTGGATTCGGGACAAGCTGAGACCCAGTACTTC.

Written as DNA, the CDR3 is TGCGCCAGCAGCTTTTTGGCCCGGACAGGTCCCGGGGAGCTGTTTTTT. Translating it yields CASSFLARTGPGELFF. V is TRBV5-1 and J is TRBJ2-2; the match to TRBD1 covers 7 bases. With 2 bases clipped from V and 6 bases from J, the junction kept 10 bases outside the gene matches. There are 16 residues in the CDR3. Germline V gives CDR1 SGHRS, CDR2 YFSETQ.

V gene TRBV5-1 combines with J gene TRBJ2-1, with 7 bases lining up with TRBD2. The CDR3 runs to 14 residues. The V and J ends lost 5 bases and 3 bases, in that order; junction bases with no gene match: 5. Germline V gene lookup returns CDR1 SGHRS and CDR2 YFSETQ. The CDR3 DNA sequence: TGCGCCAGCAGGGCTAGCGGACTCTACAATGAGCAGTTCTTC. Protein sequence: CASRASGLYNEQFF. Full variable domain (missing parts from reference TRBV5-1 and TRBJ2-1): KAGVTQTPRYLIKTRGQQVTLSCSPISGHRSVSWYQQTPGQGLQFLFEYFSETQRNKGNFPGRFSGRQFSNSRSEMNVSTLELGDSALYLCASRASGLYNEQFFGPGTRLTVL.

This rearrangement joins TRBV2 to TRBJ1-5; D is undetermined. Germline-derived CDR1 and CDR2 are SNHLY and FYNNEI. V was pared by 2 bases and J by 7 bases, with 6 bases between. CDR3 length: 12 residues. The CDR3 sequence is CASSENLQPQHF. CDR3 in DNA: TGTGCCAGCAGTGAAAATCTGCAGCCCCAGCATTTT.

This clone turned up a few times. The V call is TRBV5-1, the J call TRBJ2-1; D unresolved. Deletions cut 5 bases from V and 5 bases from J, with 8 bases between. Germline V gene sequence: CDR1 SGHRS, CDR2 YFSETQ. The CDR3 length is 12 residues. The CDR3: CASRHRDNEQFF. For the CDR3, the DNA is TGCGCCAGCAGACACAGAGACAATGAGCAGTTCTTC.

This clone came up a few times. The rearrangement links TRBV5-5 to TRBJ1-5; no reliable D call. Trimming stripped 0 bases from V and 0 bases from J, with 7 bases between. CDR3 size: 15 residues. Germline values: CDR1 SGHKS, CDR2 YYEKEE (reference sequence). The CDR3 bases are TGTGCCAGCAGCTTGGACAGAAATAGCAATCAGCCCCAGCATTTT. Its translation is CASSLDRNSNQPQHF.

By its share, this clone is medium-sized (0.01 to 0.1%). The rearrangement uses TRBV19 and TRBJ1-5, with D unclear. This CDR3 has 15 residues. V was cut by 0 bases and J by 1 base, with 7 bases left in between. Germline lookup yields CDR1 LNHDA and CDR2 SQIVND (reference sequence). CDR3 protein: CASSIDPGSNQPQHF. The CDR3 DNA follows: TGTGCCAGTAGTATAGACCCGGGAAGCAATCAGCCCCAGCATTTT.

This chain links TRBV7-2 with TRBJ1-3; D not certain. The V gene's germline CDR1 is SGHTA and CDR2 FQGNSA. The germline V and J ends were trimmed by 4 bases and 9 bases, with 7 bases remaining between them. The CDR3 sequence is 11 residues long. The DNA of the CDR3 is TGTGCCAGCAGCTCGGGAGTCACCATATATTTT. Translating it yields CASSSGVTIYF.

The sample holds one count of this clone. The genes are TRBV11-2 and TRBJ2-1, with 10 positions matching TRBD2. V lost 3 bases and J lost 8; bases outside the gene matches: 10. The CDR3 has 16 residues. From germline, CDR1 is SGHAT and CDR2 FQNNGV. This CDR3 reads CASSFLAGGPGYEQFF. The DNA of the CDR3 is TGTGCCAGCAGCTTTTTAGCGGGAGGCCCCGGCTATGAGCAGTTCTTC.

This clone was seen a few times. The V and J genes are TRBV7-9 and TRBJ1-6; possible D gene TRBD1, 6 bases. The CDR3 contains 14 residues. Deletions cut 5 bases from V and 7 bases from J, with 12 bases between. Germline V CDR1 and CDR2: SEHNR, FQNEAQ (reference sequence). CDR3 amino acids: CASSPGQKNSPLHF. The CDR3 DNA is TGTGCCAGCAGCCCAGGACAGAAAAATTCACCCCTCCACTTT.

Written as DNA, the CDR3 is TGTGCCAGCAGCGTAGAGGGTGATCTGAATCAGCCCCAGCATTTT. It is translated as CASSVEGDLNQPQHF. J is TRBJ1-5 and V is TRBV9; D is unclear. The germline V and J ends were trimmed by 0 bases and 4 bases, with 11 bases remaining between them. Germline V CDR1 and CDR2: SGDLS, YYNGEE. The CDR3 length is 15 residues.

This clone was detected a few times. The rearrangement uses TRBV11-2 and TRBJ2-7, with D uncertain. Trimming cost V 1 base and J 3 bases, with 16 bases left between them. The CDR3 length is 16 residues. The germline V gene encodes CDR1 SGHAT and CDR2 FQNNGV. The DNA of the CDR3 is TGTGCCAGCAGCTTAGCCCTCCGTCCGCTAAGCTACGAGCAGTACTTC. This codes for CASSLALRPLSYEQYF.

The DNA for the CDR3 is TGTGCCAGCAGTGGGGACCAAGGTGCCAAAAACATTCAGTACTTC. It encodes CASSGDQGAKNIQYF. The rearrangement uses TRBV25-1 and TRBJ2-4; D may match TRBD1 or TRBD2 (5 bases each). V was clipped by 4 bases and J by 1 base, with 11 bases between them. Per the germline V gene, CDR1 is MGHDK and CDR2 is SYGVNS. The CDR3 length is 15 residues.

The CDR3 protein is CASSLALTGEAFF. The CDR3 coding sequence is TGTGCCAGCAGCTTAGCGCTTACAGGGGAAGCTTTCTTT. J is TRBJ1-1 and V is TRBV7-9; TRBD1 is a possible D gene (6 bases). Germline-derived CDR1 and CDR2 are SEHNR and FQNEAQ (reference sequence). This CDR3 region has 13 residues. The V end lost 0 bases, the J end lost 8 bases, and 10 bases lay between the germline ends.

V and J are TRBV14 and TRBJ1-1, with a tentative D call TRBD1 (5 bases). The V end lost 5 bases, the J end lost 6 bases, and 13 bases lay between the germline ends. This CDR3 spans 13 amino acids. Looked up from germline, CDR1 is SGHDN and CDR2 is FVKESK. The CDR3 region has the DNA TGTGCCAGCAGCTCACGGGACCCCCCTGAAGCTTTCTTT. Protein: CASSSRDPPEAFF.

This chain uses TRBV7-3 with TRBJ2-6; 7 nucleotides align to TRBD2. Trimming took 4 bases from V and 3 from J; bases not matched to a gene: 0. This CDR3 region has 14 residues. The germline gives CDR1 SGHTA, CDR2 FQGTGA. The CDR3 loop is CASSSGGGANVLTF. CDR3 nucleotides: TGTGCCAGCAGCTCGGGAGGTGGGGCCAACGTCCTGACTTTC. Looking up the rest from reference TRBV7-3 and TRBJ2-6 gives the full variable domain: GAGVSQTPSNKVTEKGKYVELRCDPISGHTALYWYRQSLGQGPEFLIYFQGTGAADDSGLPNDRFFAVRPEGSVSTLKIQRTERGDSAVYLCASSSGGGANVLTFGAGSRLTVL.

V and J are TRBV28 and TRBJ2-2; no reliable D call. CDR1 and CDR2 from the germline V gene are MDHEN and SYDVKM. The V end lost 11 bases, the J end lost 3 bases, and 10 bases lay between the germline ends. This CDR3 region has 12 residues. CDR3 region: CAHQTYTGELFF. In nucleotides, the CDR3 is TGTGCCCACCAAACCTACACCGGGGAGCTGTTTTTT.

The J gene is TRBJ2-3, the V gene TRBV7-9, with D perhaps TRBD1 or TRBD2 (6 bases each). The CDR3 contains 16 residues. The V end lost 8 bases, the J end lost 2 bases, and 20 bases lay between the germline ends. Germline V gene lookup returns CDR1 SEHNR and CDR2 FQNEAQ (reference sequence). The CDR3 nucleotides are TGTGCCAGCGGTCGAGAGGGGGGCCTCCTCACAGATACGCAGTATTTT. Amino acids: CASGREGGLLTDTQYF.

The genes are TRBV7-9 and TRBJ2-3, with D uncertain. The CDR3 spans 13 residues. The V and J ends lost 4 bases and 5 bases respectively, with 10 bases between them. CDR1 and CDR2 from the germline V gene are SEHNR and FQNEAQ (reference sequence). CDR3 in DNA: TGTGCCAGCAGCTCAGGTTGGGGAGATACGCAGTATTTT. Translated, it gives CASSSGWGDTQYF.

This clone was recorded a few times. The chain carries TRBV5-4 and TRBJ2-7; D uncertain. V was shortened by 0 bases and J by 2 bases, with 6 bases between the two germline ends. Germline CDR1 and CDR2: SGHNT and YYREEE (reference sequence). The CDR3 spans 13 residues. CDR3: CASSLAGTYEQYF. The CDR3 coding sequence is TGTGCCAGCAGCTTGGCGGGCACCTACGAGCAGTACTTC.

The chain employs TRBV25-1 and TRBJ1-2; weak D call: TRBD1 (5 bases). In germline, CDR1 is MGHDK, CDR2 SYGVNS. With 3 bases removed from V and 8 bases from J, the gap between germline ends came to 13 bases. The CDR3 sequence is 13 residues long. The CDR3 region is CASSDLRGYGYTF. In DNA, the CDR3 is TGTGCCAGCAGTGATCTAAGGGGATACGGCTACACCTTC.

This chain links TRBV10-3 with TRBJ1-1; D unclear. The CDR3 is 14 residues long. V lost 6 bases to trimming and J lost 6 bases, with 17 bases between them. Germline-derived CDR1 and CDR2 are ENHRY and SYGVKD. CDR3 bases: TGTGCCATCAGGTGGGGTCAGAACGACGCTGAAGCTTTCTTT. Translated, it gives CAIRWGQNDAEAFF.

V usage is TRBV18 and J usage is TRBJ1-4; D perhaps matches TRBD1 (6 bases). V was trimmed by 3 bases and J by 7 bases, leaving 15 bases between them. Germline V CDR1 and CDR2: KGHSH, LQKENI. The CDR3 has 15 residues. The CDR3 sequence is CASSPNREGGEKLFF. The CDR3 nucleotides are TGTGCCAGCTCACCCAACAGGGAGGGTGGTGAAAAACTGTTTTTT.

V usage is TRBV13 and J usage is TRBJ2-2; 9 positions agree with TRBD1. J gave up 3 bases and V 5 bases, and 7 bases lay outside the gene matches. The CDR3 spans 16 residues. Germline assignment: CDR1 PRHDT and CDR2 FYEKMQ (reference sequence). CDR3 bases: TGTGCCAGCAGCCCCCGGGGGACAGGGCACACCGGGGAGCTGTTTTTT. Residues: CASSPRGTGHTGELFF.